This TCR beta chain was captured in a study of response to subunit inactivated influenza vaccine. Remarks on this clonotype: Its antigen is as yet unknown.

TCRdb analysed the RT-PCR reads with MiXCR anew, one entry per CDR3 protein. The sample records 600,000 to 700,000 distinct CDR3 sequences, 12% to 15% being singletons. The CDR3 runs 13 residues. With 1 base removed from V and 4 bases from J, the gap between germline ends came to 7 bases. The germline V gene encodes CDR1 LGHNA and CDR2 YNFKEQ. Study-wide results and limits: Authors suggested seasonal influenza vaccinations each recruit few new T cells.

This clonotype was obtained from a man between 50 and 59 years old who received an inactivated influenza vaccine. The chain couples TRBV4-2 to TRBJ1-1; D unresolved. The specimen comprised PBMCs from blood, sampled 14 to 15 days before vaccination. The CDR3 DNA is TGTGCCAGCAGCCAAGCAAGGGTCACTGAAGCTTTCTTT. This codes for CASSQARVTEAFF.